This TCR beta chain comes out of a study of shared clonotypes between healthy human individuals. General study results and limits: Among a handful of donors, roughly 5.5% of naive CD4 clonotypes were found in common. Non-shared clonotypes showed lower generation probabilities than clonotypes common to all four donors.

Assay: immunoSEQ multiplex PCR; the TCRdb copy retains only in-frame clones and omits some. This sample has under 2,500,000 clones, with 90% to 96% found just once. Remarks on this clone: Its antigen is as yet unknown.

The CDR3 runs 17 residues. The germline CDR1 and CDR2 sequences are SEHNR and FQNEAQ (reference sequence). V was trimmed by 3 bases and J by 2 bases, leaving 17 bases between them. Source material: naive CD4+ T cells sorted from blood. Indicated subset: CD45RA+ positively selected. This chain uses TRBV7-9 with TRBJ1-3; D ambiguous. This clonotype was sampled from a man younger than 35 in good health. CDR3 coding DNA: TGTGCCAGCAGCTTCGCTCTGCAGGCTGTCGCTGGAAACACCATATATTTT. The encoded protein is CASSFALQAVAGNTIYF.